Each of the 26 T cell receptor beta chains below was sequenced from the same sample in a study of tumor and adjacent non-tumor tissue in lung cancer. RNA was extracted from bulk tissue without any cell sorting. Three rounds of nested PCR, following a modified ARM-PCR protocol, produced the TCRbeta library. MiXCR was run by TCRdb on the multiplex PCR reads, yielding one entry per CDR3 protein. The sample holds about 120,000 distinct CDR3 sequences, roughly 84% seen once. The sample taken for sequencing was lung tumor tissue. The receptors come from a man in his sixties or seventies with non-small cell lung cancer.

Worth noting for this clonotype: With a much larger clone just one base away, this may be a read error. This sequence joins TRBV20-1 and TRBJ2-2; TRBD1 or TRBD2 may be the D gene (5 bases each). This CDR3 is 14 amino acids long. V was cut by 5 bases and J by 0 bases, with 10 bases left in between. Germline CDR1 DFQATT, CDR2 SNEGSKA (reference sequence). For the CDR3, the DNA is TGCAGTGCTTTGAGGGGTTCGAACACCGGGGAGCTGTTTTTT. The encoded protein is CSALRGSNTGELFF.

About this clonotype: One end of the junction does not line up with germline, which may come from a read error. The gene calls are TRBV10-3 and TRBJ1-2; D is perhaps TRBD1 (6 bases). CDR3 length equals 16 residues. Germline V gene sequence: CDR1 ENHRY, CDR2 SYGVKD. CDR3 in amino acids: CAINSLSQGSSYGYIF. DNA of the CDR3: TGTGCCATCAATTCCCTCTCACAGGGATCGTCCTATGGCTACATCTTC.

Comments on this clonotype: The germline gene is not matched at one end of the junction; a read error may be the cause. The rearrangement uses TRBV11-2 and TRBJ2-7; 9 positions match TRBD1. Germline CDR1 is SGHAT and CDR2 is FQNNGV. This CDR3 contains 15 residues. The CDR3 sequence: CASSPGTGHSYEQYF. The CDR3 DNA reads TGTGCCAGCAGCCCCGGGACAGGGCACTCGTACGAACAGTACTTC.

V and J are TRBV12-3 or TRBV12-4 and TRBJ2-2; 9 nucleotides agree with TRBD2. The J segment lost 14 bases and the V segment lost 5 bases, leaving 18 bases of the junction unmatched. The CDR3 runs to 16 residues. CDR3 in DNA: TGTGCCAGCAGTCTCGCGGGAGGGCAAAACACCGTGGAACTGTTTTTT. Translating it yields CASSLAGGQNTVELFF.

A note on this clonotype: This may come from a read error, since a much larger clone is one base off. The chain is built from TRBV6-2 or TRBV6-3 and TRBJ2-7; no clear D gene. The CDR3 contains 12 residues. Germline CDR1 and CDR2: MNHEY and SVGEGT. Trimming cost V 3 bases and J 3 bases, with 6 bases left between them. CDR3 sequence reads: CASSYGNYEQYF. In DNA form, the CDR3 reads TGTGCCAGCAGTTATGGCAACTACGAGCAGTACTTC.

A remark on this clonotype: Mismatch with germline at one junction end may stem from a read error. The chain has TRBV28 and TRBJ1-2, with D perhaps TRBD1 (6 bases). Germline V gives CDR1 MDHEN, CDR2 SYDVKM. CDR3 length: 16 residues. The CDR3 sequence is CASTLTGTHWNYGYTF. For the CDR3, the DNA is TGTGCTAGCACCCTCACCGGGACACACTGGAATTATGGCTACACCTTC.

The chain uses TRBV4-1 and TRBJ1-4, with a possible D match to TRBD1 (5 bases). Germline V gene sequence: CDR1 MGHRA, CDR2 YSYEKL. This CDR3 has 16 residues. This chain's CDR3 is CYSSQVRGQGSEKLFF. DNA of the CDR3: TGCTACAGCAGCCAAGTACGAGGGCAGGGTAGTGAAAAACTGTTTTTT.

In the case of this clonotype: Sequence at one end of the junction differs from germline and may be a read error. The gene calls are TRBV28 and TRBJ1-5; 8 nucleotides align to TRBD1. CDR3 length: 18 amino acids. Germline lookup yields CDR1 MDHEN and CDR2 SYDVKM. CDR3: CASSSTGDVGLRNQPQHF. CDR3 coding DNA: TGTGCCAGCAGTTCGACAGGGGATGTAGGGTTAAGAAATCAGCCTCAGCATTTT.

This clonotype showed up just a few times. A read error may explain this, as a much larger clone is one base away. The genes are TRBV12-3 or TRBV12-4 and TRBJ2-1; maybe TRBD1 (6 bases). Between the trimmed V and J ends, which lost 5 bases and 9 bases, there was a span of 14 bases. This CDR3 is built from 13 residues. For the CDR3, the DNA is TGTGCCAGCAGTATCACACAGGGTGGTGAGCAGTTCTTC. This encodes CASSITQGGEQFF.

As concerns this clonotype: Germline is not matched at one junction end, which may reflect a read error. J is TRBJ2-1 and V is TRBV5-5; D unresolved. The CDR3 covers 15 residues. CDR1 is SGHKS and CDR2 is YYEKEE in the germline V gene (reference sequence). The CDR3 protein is CTSSLTISSYNEQFF. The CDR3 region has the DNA TGTACCAGCAGCTTGACAATTAGCTCCTACAATGAGCAGTTCTTC.

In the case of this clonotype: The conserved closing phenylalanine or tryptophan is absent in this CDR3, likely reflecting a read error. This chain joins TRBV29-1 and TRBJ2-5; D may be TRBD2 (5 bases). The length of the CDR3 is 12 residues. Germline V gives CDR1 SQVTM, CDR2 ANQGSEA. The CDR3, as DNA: TGCAGCGTTGAGGCAGTGGGAGAGACTCAGTACTAC. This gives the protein CSVEAVGETQYY.

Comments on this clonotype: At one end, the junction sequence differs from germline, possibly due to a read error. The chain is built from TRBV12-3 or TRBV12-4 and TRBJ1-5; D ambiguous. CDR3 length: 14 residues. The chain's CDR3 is CASTKGGFNRPQHF. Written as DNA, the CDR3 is TGTGCCAGCACTAAGGGAGGATTCAATCGGCCCCAGCATTTT.

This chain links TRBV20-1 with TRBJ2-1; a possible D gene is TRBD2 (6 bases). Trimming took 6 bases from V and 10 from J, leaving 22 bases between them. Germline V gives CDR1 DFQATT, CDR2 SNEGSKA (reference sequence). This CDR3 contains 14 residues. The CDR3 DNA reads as TGCAGTGCAATGACTAGTGGGAGAATTAAAGAGCAGTTCTTC. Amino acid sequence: CSAMTSGRIKEQFF.

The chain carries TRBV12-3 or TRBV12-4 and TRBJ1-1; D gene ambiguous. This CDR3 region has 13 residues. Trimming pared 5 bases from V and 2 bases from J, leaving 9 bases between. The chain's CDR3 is CASSIVRNTEAFF. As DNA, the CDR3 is TGTGCCAGCAGTATAGTCCGAAACACTGAAGCTTTCTTT.

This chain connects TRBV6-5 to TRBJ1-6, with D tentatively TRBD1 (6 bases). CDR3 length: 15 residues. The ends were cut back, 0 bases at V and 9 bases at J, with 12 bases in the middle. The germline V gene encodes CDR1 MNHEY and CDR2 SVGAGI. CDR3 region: CASSYSAKGGSPLHF. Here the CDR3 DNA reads TGTGCCAGCAGTTACTCGGCCAAAGGGGGTTCACCCCTCCACTTT.

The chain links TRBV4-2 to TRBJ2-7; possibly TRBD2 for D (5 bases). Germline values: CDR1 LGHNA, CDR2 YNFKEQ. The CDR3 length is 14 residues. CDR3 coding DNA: TGTGCAAGCGGCCGAGCGGAAGGGCCCCACGAGCAGTACTTC. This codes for CASGRAEGPHEQYF.

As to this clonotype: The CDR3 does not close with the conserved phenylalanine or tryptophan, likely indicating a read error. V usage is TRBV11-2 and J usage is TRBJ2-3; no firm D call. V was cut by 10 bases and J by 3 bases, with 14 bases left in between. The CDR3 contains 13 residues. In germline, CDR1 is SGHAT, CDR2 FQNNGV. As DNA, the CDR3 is TGTGCCACGTCTTGTCGGAGTACAGATACGCAGTATTTA. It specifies CATSCRSTDTQYL.

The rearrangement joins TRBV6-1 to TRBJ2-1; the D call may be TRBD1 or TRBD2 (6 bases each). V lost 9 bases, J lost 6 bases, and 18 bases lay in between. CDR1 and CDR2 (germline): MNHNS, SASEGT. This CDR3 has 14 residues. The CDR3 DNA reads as TGTGCCAGTAGGCGGGTGGGGGGCCTCAATGAGCAGTTCTTC. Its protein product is CASRRVGGLNEQFF.

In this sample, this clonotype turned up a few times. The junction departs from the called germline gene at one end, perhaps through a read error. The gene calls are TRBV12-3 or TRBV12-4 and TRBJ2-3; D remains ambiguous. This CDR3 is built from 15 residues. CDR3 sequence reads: CTSSLTTVGTDTQYF. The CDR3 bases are TGCACCAGCAGTTTAACAACGGTAGGCACAGATACGCAGTATTTT.

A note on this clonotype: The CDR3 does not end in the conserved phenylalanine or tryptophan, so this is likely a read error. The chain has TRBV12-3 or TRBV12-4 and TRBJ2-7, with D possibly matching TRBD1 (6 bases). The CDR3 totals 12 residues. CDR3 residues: CVSSRGQHEQYL. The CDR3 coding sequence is TGTGTCAGCAGCCGAGGACAGCACGAGCAGTACCTC.

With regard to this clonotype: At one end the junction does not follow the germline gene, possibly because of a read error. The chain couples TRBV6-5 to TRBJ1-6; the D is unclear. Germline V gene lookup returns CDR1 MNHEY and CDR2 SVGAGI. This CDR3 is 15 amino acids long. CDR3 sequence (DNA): TGTGCCAGTAGTTATTCCTACGGTAAAAATTCACCCCTCCAATTT. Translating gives CASSYSYGKNSPLQF.

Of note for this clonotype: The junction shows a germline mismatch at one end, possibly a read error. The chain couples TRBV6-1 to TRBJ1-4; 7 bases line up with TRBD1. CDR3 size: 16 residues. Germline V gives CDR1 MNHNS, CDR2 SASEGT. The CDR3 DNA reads TGTGCCAACAGTCATGCGACAGGGTGCTTAGGGGAAAAACTGTTGTTT. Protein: CANSHATGCLGEKLLF.

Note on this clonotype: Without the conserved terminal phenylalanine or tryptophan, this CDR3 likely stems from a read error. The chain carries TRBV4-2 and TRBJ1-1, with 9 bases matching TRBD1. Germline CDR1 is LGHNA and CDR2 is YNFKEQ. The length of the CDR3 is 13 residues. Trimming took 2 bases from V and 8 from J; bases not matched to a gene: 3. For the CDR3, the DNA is TGTGCCAGCAGCCAATTAGGGACAGGGGAAGCTTTCTCT. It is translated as CASSQLGTGEAFS.

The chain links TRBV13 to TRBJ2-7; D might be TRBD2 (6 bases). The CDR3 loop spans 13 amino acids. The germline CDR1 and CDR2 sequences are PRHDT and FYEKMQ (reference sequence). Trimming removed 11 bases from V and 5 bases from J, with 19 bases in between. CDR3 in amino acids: CAGGSTTGDEQYF. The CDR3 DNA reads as TGTGCCGGCGGCTCAACTACGGGGGACGAGCAGTACTTC.

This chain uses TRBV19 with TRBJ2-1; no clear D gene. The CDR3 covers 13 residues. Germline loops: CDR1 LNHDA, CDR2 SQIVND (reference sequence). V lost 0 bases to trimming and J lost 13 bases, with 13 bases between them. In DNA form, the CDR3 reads TGTGCCAGTAGTATAGATATACCAACGAGTCAGTTCTTC. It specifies CASSIDIPTSQFF.

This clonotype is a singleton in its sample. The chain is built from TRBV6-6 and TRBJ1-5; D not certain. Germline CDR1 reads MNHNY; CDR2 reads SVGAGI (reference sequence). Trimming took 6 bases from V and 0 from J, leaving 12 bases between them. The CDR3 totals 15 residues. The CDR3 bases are TGTGCCAGCAGCACCCAGATATATAGCAATCAGCCCCAGCATTTT. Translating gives CASSTQIYSNQPQHF.